This is a list of T cell receptor beta chains from one sample in a study of cytomegalovirus exposure and HLA in healthy donors. Using immunoSEQ multiplex PCR, the repertoire was profiled, and TCRdb retains in-frame clones only, with some absent. The table records over 150,000 clones, 68% of them present only once. The material sequenced was PBMCs. All receptors come from a man aged 45-65 years in good health and CMV-seronegative. The CDR3 runs from the conserved cysteine through the conserved F or W. Each record gives: V gene, D gene, J gene, clone size, CDR3 DNA, CDR3 protein. D genes are given only for firm matches. Size is omitted from some rows. Given values are once, few, many or a class for expanded clones.

>TRBV2|TRBD1|TRBJ1-5|NA
TGTGCCAGCCACAGGGGGCAAGGCAATCAGCCCCAGCATTTT
CASHRGQGNQPQHF
>TRBV6-5|TRBD2|TRBJ2-7|NA
TGTGCCAGCACCTCTAGCGGGAGGAGAAACGAGCAGTACTTC
CASTSSGRRNEQYF
>TRBV6-6|TRBD2|TRBJ2-3|NA
TGTGCCAGCAGCCTTAGCGGGGCCTTCACAGATACGCAGTATTTT
CASSLSGAFTDTQYF
>TRBV7-6|NA|TRBJ2-7|few
TGTGCCAGCAGCGCTATGACTGGAGAGAAGAGGGAGCAGTACTTC
CASSAMTGEKREQYF
>TRBV5-1|NA|TRBJ1-1|NA
TGCGCCAGCAGCTTGGATACAGGGATCGGTGAAGCTTTCTTT
CASSLDTGIGEAFF
>TRBV7-9|NA|TRBJ1-5|NA
TGTGCCAGCAGCTTAAGTGTTAGTCAGCCCCAGCATTTT
CASSLSVSQPQHF
>TRBV7-9|TRBD1|TRBJ2-3|few
TGTGCCAGCAGCATGGACAGGGGGCAAAATACGCAGTATTTT
CASSMDRGQNTQYF
>TRBV11-2|NA|TRBJ2-6|NA
TGTGCCAGCAGCTTAGGAGGGTATGGGGCCAACGTCCTGACTTTC
CASSLGGYGANVLTF
>TRBV9|TRBD1|TRBJ2-5|NA
TGTGCCAGCAGCGACAGGGGATGGGAGACCCAGTACTTC
CASSDRGWETQYF
>TRBV5-5|NA|TRBJ2-1|few
TGTGCCAGCAGCCCTACCTCTACCGACAATGAGCAGTTCTTC
CASSPTSTDNEQFF
>TRBV29-1|NA|TRBJ1-2|NA
TGCAGCGTTGAGTCGGTCTACAGAAGGGGCTACACCTTC
CSVESVYRRGYTF
>TRBV25-1|NA|TRBJ1-2|NA
TGTGCCAGCAGTGACCTTAACAGGGCGGCGGACTATGGCTACACCTTC
CASSDLNRAADYGYTF
>TRBV6-6|TRBD1|TRBJ1-2|NA
TGTGCCAGCAGCCCACAGGGGGCTGATGGCTACACCTTC
CASSPQGADGYTF
>TRBV13|TRBD2|TRBJ2-3|NA
TGTGCCAGCAGCTCCCCCGGGACTAGCTTCATCACTAGCACAGATACGCAGTATTTT
CASSSPGTSFITSTDTQYF
>TRBV5-6|TRBD1|TRBJ1-6|NA
TGTGCCAGCAGCCCCTGGTTTGATCAGGGGGCTAATTCACCCCTCCACTTT
CASSPWFDQGANSPLHF
>TRBV7-9|TRBD1|TRBJ1-1|NA
TGTGCCAGCACCGAGGGGGCCACTGAAGCTTTCTTT
CASTEGATEAFF
>TRBV10-2|TRBD1|TRBJ1-1|NA
TGCGCCAGCAGAGACAGGGGGCCTAACACTGAAGCTTTCTTT
CASRDRGPNTEAFF
>TRBV28|NA|TRBJ1-2|few
TGTGCCAGCCGAGCTACAGGGATCTATGGCTACACCTTC
CASRATGIYGYTF